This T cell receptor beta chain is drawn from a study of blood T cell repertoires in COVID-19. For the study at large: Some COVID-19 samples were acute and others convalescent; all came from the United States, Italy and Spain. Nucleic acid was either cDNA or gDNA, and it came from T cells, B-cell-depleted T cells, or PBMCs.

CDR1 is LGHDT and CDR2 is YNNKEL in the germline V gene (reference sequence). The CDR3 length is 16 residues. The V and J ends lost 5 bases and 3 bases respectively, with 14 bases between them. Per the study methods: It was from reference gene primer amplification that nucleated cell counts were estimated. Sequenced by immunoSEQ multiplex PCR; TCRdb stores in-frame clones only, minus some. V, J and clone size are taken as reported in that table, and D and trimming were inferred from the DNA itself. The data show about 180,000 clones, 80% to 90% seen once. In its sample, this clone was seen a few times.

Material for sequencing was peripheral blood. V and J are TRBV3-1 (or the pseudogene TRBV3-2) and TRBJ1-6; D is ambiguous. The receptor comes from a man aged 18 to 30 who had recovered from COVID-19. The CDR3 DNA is TGTGCCAGCAGCTCTCCGCGGACTAGCTATAATTCACCCCTCCACTTT. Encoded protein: CASSSPRTSYNSPLHF.